This TCR beta chain was captured by sequencing in a study of regulatory dendritic cells for organ transplantation. This clone has a handful of counts. Using immunoSEQ multiplex PCR, the repertoire was profiled, and TCRdb retains in-frame clones only, with some absent. The sample lists 5,500 to 6,000 clones, roughly 61% occurring once. V shed 5 bases, J shed 6 bases, and the junction held 12 bases outside the gene matches. This CDR3 spans 16 amino acids. Germline CDR1 SEHNR, CDR2 FQNEAQ (reference sequence). The sequenced material came from memory CD8+ T cells from blood. Subset noted: CD45RO+ memory T cells. This chain connects TRBV7-9 to TRBJ1-2; 10 bases fit TRBD1. The source of this sequence is a human donor in good health. The CDR3 bases are TGTGCCAGCAGCATTCGACAGGGGGCCGGGGAGAATGGCTACACCTTC. Its translation is CASSIRQGAGENGYTF.